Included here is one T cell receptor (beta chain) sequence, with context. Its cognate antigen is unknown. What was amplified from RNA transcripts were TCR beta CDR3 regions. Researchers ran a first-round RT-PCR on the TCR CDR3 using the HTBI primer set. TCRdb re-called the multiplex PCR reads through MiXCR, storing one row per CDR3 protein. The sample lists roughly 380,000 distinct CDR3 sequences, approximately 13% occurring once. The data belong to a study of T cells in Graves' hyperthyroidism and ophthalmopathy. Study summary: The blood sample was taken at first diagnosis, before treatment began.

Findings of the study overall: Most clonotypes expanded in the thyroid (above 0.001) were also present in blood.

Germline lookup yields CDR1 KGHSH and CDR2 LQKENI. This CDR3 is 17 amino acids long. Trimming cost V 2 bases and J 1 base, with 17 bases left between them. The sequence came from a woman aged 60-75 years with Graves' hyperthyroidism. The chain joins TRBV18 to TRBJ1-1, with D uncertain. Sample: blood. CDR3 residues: CASSPLVTAGQNTEAFF. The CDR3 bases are TGTGCCAGCTCACCATTGGTTACGGCAGGCCAGAACACTGAAGCTTTCTTT. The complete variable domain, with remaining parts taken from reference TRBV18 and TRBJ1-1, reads NAGVMQNPRHLVRRRGQEARLRCSPMKGHSHVYWYRQLPEEGLKFMVYLQKENIIDESGMPKERFSAEFPKEGPSILRIQQVVRGDSAAYFCASSPLVTAGQNTEAFFGQGTRLTVV.